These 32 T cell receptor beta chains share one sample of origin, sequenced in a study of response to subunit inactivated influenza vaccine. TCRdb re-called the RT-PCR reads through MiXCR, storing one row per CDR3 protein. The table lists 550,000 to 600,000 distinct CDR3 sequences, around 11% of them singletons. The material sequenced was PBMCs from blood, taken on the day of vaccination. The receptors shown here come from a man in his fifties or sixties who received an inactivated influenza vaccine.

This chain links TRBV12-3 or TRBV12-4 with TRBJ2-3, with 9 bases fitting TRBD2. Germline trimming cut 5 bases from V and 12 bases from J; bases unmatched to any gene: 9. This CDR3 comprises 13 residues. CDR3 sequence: CASSLKIAGAQYF. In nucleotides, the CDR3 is TGTGCCAGCAGTCTGAAAATAGCGGGAGCTCAGTATTTT.

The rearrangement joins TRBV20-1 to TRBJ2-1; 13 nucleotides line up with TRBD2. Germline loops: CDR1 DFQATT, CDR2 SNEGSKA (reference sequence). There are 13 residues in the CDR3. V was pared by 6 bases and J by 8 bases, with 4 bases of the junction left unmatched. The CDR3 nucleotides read TGCAGTGCCAGGACTAGCGGGAGTTATGAGCAGTTCTTC. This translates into CSARTSGSYEQFF.

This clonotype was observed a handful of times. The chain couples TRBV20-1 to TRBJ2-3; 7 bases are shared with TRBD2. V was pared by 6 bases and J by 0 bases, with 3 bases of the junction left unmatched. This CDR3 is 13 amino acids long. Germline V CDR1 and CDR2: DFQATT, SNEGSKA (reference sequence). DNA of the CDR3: TGCAGTGCGGGGGGGGGTAGCACAGATACGCAGTATTTT. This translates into CSAGGGSTDTQYF.

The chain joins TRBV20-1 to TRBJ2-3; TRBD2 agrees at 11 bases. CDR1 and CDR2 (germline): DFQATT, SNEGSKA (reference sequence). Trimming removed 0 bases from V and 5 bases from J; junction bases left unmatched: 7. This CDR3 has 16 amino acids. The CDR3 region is CSARDSRGLAGDTQYF. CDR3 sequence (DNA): TGCAGTGCTAGAGATTCTCGAGGACTAGCGGGAGATACGCAGTATTTT.

The CDR3 sequence is CSARRGASNQPQHF. DNA for the CDR3: TGCAGTGCCCGTCGAGGGGCTAGCAATCAGCCCCAGCATTTT. V is TRBV20-1 and J is TRBJ1-5; D possibly corresponds to TRBD1 (5 bases). V dropped 6 bases and J dropped 0 bases, with 12 bases sitting between them. Germline lookup yields CDR1 DFQATT and CDR2 SNEGSKA (reference sequence). The length of the CDR3 is 14 residues.

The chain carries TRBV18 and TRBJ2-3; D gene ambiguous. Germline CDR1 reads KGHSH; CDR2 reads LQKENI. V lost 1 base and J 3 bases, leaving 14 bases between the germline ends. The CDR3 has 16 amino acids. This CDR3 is CASSPLIGSETDTQYF. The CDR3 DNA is TGTGCCAGCTCACCACTAATTGGGTCAGAGACAGATACGCAGTATTTT.

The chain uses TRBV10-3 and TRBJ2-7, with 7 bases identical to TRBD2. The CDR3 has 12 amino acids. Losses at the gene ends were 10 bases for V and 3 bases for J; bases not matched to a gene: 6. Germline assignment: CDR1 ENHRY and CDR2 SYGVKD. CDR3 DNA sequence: TGTGCCACCGGGACTAATAACTACGAGCAGTACTTC. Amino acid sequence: CATGTNNYEQYF.

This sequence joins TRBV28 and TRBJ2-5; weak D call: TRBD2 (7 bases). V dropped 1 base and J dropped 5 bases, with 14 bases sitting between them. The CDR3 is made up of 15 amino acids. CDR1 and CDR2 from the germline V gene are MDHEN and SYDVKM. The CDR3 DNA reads TGTGCCAGCAGTTTATACCGGGGGGCGAGGGAGACCCAGTACTTC. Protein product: CASSLYRGARETQYF.

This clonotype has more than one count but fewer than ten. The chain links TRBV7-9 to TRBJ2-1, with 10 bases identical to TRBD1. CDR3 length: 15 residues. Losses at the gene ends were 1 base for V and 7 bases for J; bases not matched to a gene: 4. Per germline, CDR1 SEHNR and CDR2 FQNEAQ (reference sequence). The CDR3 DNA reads TGTGCCAGCAGCTTAGGACAGGGGGCGCCAAATGAGCAGTTCTTC. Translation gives CASSLGQGAPNEQFF. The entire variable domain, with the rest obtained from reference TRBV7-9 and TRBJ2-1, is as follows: DTGVSQNPRHKITKRGQNVTFRCDPISEHNRLYWYRQTLGQGPEFLTYFQNEAQLEKSRLLSDRFSAERPKGSFSTLEIQRTEQGDSAMYLCASSLGQGAPNEQFFGPGTRLTVL.

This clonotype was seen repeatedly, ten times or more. The CDR3 bases are TGTGCCAGCAGTTTAGAGGGTAGCCTCGGGAGCTCCTACAATGAGCAGTTCTTC. This codes for CASSLEGSLGSSYNEQFF. The V and J genes are TRBV12-3 or TRBV12-4 and TRBJ2-1, with TRBD2 as a possible D gene (6 bases). The germline V and J ends were trimmed by 1 base and 0 bases, with 16 bases remaining between them. This CDR3 spans 18 amino acids.

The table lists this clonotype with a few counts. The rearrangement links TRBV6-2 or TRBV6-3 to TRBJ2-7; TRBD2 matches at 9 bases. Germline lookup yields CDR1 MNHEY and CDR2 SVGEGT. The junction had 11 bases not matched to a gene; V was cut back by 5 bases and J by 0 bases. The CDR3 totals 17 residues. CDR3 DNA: TGTGCCAGCAGTAAACCTGGGCTAGCGGGAACCTCCTACGAGCAGTACTTC. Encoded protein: CASSKPGLAGTSYEQYF.

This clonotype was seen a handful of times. The CDR3 DNA reads as TGTGCCAGCAGTTTATCGAATCCTTCCACCGGGGAGCTGTTTTTT. It specifies CASSLSNPSTGELFF. The V and J genes are TRBV27 and TRBJ2-2, with D unclear. Trimming left V 0 bases short and J 4 bases short, with 9 bases between. The CDR3 loop spans 15 amino acids. From germline, CDR1 is MNHEY and CDR2 SMNVEV (reference sequence).

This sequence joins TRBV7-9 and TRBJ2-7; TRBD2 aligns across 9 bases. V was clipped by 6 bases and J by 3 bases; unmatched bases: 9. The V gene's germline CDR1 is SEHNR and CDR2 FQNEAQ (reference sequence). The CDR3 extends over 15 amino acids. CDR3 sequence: CASRSGLATHYEQYF. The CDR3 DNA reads TGTGCCAGCAGAAGTGGACTAGCGACCCACTACGAGCAGTACTTC.

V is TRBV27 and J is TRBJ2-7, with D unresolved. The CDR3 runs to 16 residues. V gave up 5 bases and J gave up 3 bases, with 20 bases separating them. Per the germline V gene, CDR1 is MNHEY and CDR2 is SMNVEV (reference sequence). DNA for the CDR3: TGTGCCAGCAGTCCCTCCGTTATTGAAGTGGGCTACGAGCAGTACTTC. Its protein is CASSPSVIEVGYEQYF.

The CDR3 spells CSASLGGGANEQFF. CDR3 DNA sequence: TGCAGTGCTTCCCTGGGCGGGGGGGCCAATGAGCAGTTCTTC. The chain recombines TRBV20-1 with TRBJ2-1, with 9 bases fitting TRBD2. This CDR3 region has 14 residues. V lost 5 bases and J lost 6; bases outside the gene matches: 8. Germline loops: CDR1 DFQATT, CDR2 SNEGSKA (reference sequence).

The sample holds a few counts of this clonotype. The CDR3 DNA is TGTGCCAGTTCCCCCACAACGGGAGGGTCCGGAAAAATGGGGGCGCAGTACTTC. Protein sequence: CASSPTTGGSGKMGAQYF. This chain links TRBV11-2 with TRBJ2-7, with 8 positions matching TRBD2. In germline, CDR1 is SGHAT, CDR2 FQNNGV. The junction had 28 bases not matched to a gene; V was cut back by 9 bases and J by 9 bases. This CDR3 is 18 amino acids long.

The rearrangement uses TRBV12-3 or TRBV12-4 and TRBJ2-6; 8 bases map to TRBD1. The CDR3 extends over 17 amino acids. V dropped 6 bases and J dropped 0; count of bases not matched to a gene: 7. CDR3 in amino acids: CASRGQAKNSGANVLTF. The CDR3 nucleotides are TGTGCCAGCAGGGGACAGGCTAAGAACTCTGGGGCCAACGTCCTGACTTTC.

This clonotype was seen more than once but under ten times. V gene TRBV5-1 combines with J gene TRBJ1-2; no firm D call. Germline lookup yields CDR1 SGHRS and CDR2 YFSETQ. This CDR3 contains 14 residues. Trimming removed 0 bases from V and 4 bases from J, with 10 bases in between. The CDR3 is CASSLGSGGYGYTF. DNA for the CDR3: TGCGCCAGCAGCTTGGGCTCCGGTGGCTATGGCTACACCTTC.

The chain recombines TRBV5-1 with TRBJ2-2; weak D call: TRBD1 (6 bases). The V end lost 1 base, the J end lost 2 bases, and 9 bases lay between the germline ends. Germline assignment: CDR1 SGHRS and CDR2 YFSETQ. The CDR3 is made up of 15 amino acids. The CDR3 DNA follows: TGCGCCAGCAGCTTGCAGGGGCTCAACACCGGGGAGCTGTTTTTT. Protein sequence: CASSLQGLNTGELFF.

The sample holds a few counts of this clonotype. The CDR3 nucleotides are TGTGCCAGTAGTATAGGGGAGGCCGGGGAGCTGTTTTTT. This codes for CASSIGEAGELFF. The chain combines TRBV19 with TRBJ2-2, with D possibly TRBD2 on 6 matching bases. This CDR3 has 13 amino acids. Germline V gene sequence: CDR1 LNHDA, CDR2 SQIVND (reference sequence). Trimming removed 1 base at V and 6 bases at J, with 6 bases between. Supplemented by reference TRBV19 and TRBJ2-2, the full variable domain reads DGGITQSPKYLFRKEGQNVTLSCEQNLNHDAMYWYRQDPGQGLRLIYYSQIVNDFQKGDIAEGYSVSREKKESFPLTVTSAQKNPTAFYLCASSIGEAGELFFGEGSRLTVL.

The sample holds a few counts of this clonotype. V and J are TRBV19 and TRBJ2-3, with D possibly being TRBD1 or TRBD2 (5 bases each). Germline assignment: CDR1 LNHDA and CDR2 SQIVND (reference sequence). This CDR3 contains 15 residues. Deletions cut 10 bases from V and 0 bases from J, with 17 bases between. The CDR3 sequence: CATERWGSSTDTQYF. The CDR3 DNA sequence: TGTGCCACAGAGAGGTGGGGGTCTAGCACAGATACGCAGTATTTT.

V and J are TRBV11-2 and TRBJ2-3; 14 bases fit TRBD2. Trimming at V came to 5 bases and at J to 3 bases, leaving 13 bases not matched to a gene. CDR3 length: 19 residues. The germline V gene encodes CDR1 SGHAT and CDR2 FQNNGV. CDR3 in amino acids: CASSPRLAGGPLGTDTQYF. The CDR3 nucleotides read TGTGCCAGCAGCCCCCGACTAGCGGGGGGGCCTTTAGGTACAGATACGCAGTATTTT.

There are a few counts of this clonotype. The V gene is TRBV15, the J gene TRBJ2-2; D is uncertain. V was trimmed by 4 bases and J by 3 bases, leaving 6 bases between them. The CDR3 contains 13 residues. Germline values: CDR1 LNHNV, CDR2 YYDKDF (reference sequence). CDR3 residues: CATSIQYTGELFF. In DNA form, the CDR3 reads TGTGCCACCAGCATCCAGTACACCGGGGAGCTGTTTTTT.

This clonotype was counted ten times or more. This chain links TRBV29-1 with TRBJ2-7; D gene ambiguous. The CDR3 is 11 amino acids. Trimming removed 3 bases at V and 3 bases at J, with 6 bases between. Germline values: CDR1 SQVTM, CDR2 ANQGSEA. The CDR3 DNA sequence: TGCAGCGTTGATTGGGGCTACGAGCAGTACTTC. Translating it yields CSVDWGYEQYF.

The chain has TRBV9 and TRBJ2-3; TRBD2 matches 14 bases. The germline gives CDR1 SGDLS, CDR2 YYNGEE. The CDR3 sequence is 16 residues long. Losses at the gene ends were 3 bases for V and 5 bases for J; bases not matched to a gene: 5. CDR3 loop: CASSGLAGGPGDTQYF. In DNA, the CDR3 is TGTGCCAGCAGCGGACTAGCGGGGGGGCCGGGAGATACGCAGTATTTT.

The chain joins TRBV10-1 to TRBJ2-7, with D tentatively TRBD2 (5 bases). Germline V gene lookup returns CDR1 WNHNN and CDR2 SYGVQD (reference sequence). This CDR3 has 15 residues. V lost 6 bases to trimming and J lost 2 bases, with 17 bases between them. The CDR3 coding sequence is TGCGCCAGCAGCGACGGTATACTCGGGACCTACGAGCAGTACTTC. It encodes CASSDGILGTYEQYF.

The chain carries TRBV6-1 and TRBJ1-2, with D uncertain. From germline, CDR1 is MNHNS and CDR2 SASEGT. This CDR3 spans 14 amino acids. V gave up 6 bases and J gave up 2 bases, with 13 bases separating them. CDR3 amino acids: CASSEPVGNYGYTF. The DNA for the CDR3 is TGTGCCAGCAGCGAACCTGTCGGGAACTATGGCTACACCTTC.

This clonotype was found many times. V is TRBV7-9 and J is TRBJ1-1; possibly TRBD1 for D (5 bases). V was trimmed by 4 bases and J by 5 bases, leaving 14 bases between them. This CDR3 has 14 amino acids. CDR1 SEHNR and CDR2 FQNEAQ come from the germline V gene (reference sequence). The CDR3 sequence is CASSSLRGGTEAFF. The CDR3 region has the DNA TGTGCCAGCAGCTCGTTGAGGGGTGGTACTGAAGCTTTCTTT.

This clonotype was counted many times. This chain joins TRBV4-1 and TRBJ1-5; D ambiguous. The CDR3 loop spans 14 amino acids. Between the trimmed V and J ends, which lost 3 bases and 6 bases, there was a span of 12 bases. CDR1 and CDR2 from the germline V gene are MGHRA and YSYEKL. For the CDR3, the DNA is TGCGCCAGCAGCCAGAGACATGGGAGTCAGCCCCAGCATTTT. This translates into CASSQRHGSQPQHF.

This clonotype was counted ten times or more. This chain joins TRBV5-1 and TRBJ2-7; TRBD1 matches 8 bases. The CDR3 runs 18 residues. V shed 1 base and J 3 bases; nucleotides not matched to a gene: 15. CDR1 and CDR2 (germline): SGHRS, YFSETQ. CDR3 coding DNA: TGCGCCAGCAGCTTGCCAATCGAAAGGACAGGGTTAAACTACGAGCAGTACTTC. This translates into CASSLPIERTGLNYEQYF. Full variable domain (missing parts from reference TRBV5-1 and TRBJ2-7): KAGVTQTPRYLIKTRGQQVTLSCSPISGHRSVSWYQQTPGQGLQFLFEYFSETQRNKGNFPGRFSGRQFSNSRSEMNVSTLELGDSALYLCASSLPIERTGLNYEQYFGPGTRLTVT.

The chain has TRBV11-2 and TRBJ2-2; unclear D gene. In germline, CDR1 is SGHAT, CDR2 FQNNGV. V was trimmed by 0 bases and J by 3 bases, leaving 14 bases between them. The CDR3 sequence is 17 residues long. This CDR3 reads CASSLDKVGLDTGELFF. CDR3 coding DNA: TGTGCCAGCAGCTTAGATAAAGTAGGGCTAGACACCGGGGAGCTGTTTTTT.

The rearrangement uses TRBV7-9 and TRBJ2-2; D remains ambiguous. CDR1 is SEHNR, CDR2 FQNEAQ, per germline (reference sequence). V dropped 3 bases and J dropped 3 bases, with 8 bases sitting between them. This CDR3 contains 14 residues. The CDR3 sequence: CASSFDTYTGELFF. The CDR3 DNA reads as TGTGCCAGCAGCTTCGACACCTACACCGGGGAGCTGTTTTTT.